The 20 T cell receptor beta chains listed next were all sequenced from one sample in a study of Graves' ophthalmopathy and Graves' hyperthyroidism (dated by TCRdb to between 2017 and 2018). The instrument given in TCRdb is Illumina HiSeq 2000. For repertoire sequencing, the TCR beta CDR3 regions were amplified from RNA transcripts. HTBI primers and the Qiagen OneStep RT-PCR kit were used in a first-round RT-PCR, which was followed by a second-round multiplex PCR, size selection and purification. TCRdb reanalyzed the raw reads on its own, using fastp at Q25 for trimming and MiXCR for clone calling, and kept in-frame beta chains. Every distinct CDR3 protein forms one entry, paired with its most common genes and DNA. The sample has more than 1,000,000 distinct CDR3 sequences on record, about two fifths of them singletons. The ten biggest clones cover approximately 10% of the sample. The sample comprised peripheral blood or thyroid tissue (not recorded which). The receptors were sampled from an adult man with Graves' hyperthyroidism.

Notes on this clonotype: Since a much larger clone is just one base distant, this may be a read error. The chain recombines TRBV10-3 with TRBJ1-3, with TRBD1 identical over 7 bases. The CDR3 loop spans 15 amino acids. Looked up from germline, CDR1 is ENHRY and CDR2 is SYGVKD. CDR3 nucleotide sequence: TGTGCCATCAGCCCTCCTGACAGGGCTGGAAGCACCATATATTTT. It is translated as CAISPPDRAGSTIYF.

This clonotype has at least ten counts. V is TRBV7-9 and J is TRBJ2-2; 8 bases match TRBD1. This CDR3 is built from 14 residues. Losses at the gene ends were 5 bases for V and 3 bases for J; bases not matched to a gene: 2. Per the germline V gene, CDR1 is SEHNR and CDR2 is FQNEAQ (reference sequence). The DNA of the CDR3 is TGTGCCAGCAGCCCAGGGGGCTACACCGGGGAGCTGTTTTTT. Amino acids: CASSPGGYTGELFF.

Here the CDR3 DNA reads TGTGCCAGCAGCCCCACTCGGGACGAGACGTATGGCTACACCTTC. Its translation is CASSPTRDETYGYTF. The chain uses TRBV7-9 and TRBJ1-2, with TRBD1 as a possible D gene (5 bases). Germline CDR1 and CDR2: SEHNR and FQNEAQ (reference sequence). The CDR3 sequence is 15 residues long. The germline V and J ends were trimmed by 5 bases and 5 bases, with 18 bases remaining between them.

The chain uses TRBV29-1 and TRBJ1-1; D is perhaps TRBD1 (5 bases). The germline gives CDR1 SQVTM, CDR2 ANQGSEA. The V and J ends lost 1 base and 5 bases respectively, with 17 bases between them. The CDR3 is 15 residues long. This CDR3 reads CSVEGSPGRGTEAFF. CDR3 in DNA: TGCAGCGTTGAAGGTTCCCCAGGGAGGGGTACTGAAGCTTTCTTT.

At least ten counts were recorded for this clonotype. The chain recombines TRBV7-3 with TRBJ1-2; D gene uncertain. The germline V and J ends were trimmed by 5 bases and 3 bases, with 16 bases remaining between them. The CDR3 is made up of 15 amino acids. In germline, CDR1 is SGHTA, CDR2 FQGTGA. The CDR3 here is CASSIRGGVDYGYTF. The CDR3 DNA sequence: TGTGCCAGCAGCATTCGGGGAGGAGTCGACTATGGCTACACCTTC. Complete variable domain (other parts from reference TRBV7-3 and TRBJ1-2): GAGVSQTPSNKVTEKGKYVELRCDPISGHTALYWYRQSLGQGPEFLIYFQGTGAADDSGLPNDRFFAVRPEGSVSTLKIQRTERGDSAVYLCASSIRGGVDYGYTFGSGTRLTVV.

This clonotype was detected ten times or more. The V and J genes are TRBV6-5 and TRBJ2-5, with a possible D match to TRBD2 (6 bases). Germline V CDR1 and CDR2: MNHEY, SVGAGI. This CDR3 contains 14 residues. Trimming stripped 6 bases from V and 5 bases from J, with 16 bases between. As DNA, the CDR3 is TGTGCCAGCAGAACCGCCGGGGCGGGGGAGACCCAGTACTTC. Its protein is CASRTAGAGETQYF.

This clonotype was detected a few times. CDR3 DNA: TGTGCCAGCAGCCCACCCGGTAGGGAGTACCAAGAGACCCAGTACTTC. Protein sequence: CASSPPGREYQETQYF. The V and J genes are TRBV5-8 and TRBJ2-5, with D perhaps TRBD2 (5 bases). This CDR3 has 16 amino acids. Per germline, CDR1 SGHTS and CDR2 YDEGEE. The V gene lost 4 bases and the J gene lost 0 bases, with 16 bases spanning the gap.

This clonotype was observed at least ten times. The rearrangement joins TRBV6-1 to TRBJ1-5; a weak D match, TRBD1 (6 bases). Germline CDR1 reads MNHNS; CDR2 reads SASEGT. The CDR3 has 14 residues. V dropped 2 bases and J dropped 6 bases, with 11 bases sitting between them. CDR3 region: CASSESGQIQPQHF. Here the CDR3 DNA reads TGTGCCAGCAGTGAAAGTGGACAGATTCAGCCCCAGCATTTT.

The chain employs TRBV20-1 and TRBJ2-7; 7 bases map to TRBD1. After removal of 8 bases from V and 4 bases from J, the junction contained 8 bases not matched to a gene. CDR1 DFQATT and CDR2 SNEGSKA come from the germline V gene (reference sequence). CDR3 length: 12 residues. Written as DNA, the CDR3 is TGCAGTCCGATGACAGGGTGGTACGAGCAGTACTTC. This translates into CSPMTGWYEQYF.

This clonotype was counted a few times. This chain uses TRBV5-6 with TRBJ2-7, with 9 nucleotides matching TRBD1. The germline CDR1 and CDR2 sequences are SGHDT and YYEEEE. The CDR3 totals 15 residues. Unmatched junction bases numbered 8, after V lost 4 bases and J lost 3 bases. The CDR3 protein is CASSQTGGRYYEQYF. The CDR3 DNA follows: TGTGCCAGCAGCCAGACAGGGGGAAGATACTACGAGCAGTACTTC.

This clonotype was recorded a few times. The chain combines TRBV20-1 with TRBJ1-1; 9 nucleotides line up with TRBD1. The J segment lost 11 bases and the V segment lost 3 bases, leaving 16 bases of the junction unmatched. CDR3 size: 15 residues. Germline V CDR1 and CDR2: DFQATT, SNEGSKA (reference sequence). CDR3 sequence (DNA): TGCAGTGCTAGGCCGGGGACAGGGATATTGCAGTTTGCTTTCTTT. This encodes CSARPGTGILQFAFF.

CDR3 protein: CASSHGITTGYTF. The DNA of the CDR3 is TGTGCCAGCAGCCACGGGATTACGACCGGCTACACCTTC. V is TRBV7-3 and J is TRBJ1-2; no reliable D call. The CDR3 is 13 residues long. Germline CDR1 SGHTA, CDR2 FQGTGA. Deletions cut 5 bases from V and 8 bases from J, with 15 bases between.

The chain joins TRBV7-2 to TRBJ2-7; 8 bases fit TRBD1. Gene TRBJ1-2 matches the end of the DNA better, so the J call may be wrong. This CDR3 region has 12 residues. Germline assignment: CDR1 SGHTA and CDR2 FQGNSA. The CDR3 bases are TGTACCAGTAGCCGGACAGGGTTATTGTACACCTTC. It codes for CTSSRTGLLYTF.

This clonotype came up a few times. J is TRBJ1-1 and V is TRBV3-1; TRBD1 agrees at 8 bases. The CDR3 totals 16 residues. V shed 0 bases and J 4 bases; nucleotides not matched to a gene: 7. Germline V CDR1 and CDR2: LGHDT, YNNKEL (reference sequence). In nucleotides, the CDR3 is TGTGCCAGCAGCCAAGATACAGGGGGATTAGGCACTGAAGCTTTCTTT. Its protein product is CASSQDTGGLGTEAFF. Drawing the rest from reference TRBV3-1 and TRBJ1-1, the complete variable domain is DTAVSQTPKYLVTQMGNDKSIKCEQNLGHDTMYWYKQDSKKFLKIMFSYNNKELIINETVPNRFSPKSPDKAHLNLHINSLELGDSAVYFCASSQDTGGLGTEAFFGQGTRLTVV.

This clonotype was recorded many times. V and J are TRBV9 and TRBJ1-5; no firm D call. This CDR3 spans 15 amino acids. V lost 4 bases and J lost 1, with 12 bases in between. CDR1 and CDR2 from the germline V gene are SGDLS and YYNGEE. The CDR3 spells CASSPDGLSNQPQHF. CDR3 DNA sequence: TGTGCCAGCAGCCCTGACGGACTGAGCAATCAGCCCCAGCATTTT.

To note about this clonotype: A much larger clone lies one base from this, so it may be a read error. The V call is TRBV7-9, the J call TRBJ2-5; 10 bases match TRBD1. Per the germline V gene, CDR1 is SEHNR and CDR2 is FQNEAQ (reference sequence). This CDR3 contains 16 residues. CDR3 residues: CASRHPGTGVVETRYF. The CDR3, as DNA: TGTGCCAGCAGACACCCCGGGACAGGGGTTGTTGAGACCCGGTACTTC.

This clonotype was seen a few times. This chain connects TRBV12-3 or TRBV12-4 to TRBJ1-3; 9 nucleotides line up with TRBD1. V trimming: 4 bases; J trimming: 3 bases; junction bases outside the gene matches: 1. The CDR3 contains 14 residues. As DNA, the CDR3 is TGTGCCAGCAGTTGGGACAGGGTTGGAAACACCATATATTTT. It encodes CASSWDRVGNTIYF.

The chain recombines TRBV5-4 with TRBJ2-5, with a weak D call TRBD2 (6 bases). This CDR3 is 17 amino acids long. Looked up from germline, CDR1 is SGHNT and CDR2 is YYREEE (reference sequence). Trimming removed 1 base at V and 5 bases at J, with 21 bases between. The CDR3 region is CASSLTSSRDPRETQYF. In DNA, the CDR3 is TGTGCCAGCAGCTTGACTAGCAGTAGGGATCCACGGGAGACCCAGTACTTC.

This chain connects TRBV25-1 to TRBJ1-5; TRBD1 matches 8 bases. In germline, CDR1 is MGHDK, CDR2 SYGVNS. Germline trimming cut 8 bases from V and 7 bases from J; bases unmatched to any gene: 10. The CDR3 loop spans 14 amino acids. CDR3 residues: CASVGQGLSQPQHF. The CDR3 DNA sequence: TGTGCCAGCGTCGGACAGGGCCTTTCCCAGCCCCAGCATTTT.

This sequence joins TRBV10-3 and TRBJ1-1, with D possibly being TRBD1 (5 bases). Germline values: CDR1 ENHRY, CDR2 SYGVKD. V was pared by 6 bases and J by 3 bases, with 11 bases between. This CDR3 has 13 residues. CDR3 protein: CAISLGGDTEAFF. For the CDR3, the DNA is TGTGCCATCAGCCTGGGGGGGGACACTGAAGCTTTCTTT.